Presented here are 25 T cell receptor beta chains from one specimen sequenced in a study of T cells after yellow fever vaccination (dated by TCRdb to about 2019). Receptors were amplified or captured by 5' RACE. Sequencer: Illumina NovaSeq 6000. TCRdb's own reprocessing of the public reads used fastp at Q25 and MiXCR and kept productive beta chains. Under each unique CDR3 protein, matching rows form one entry showing the most common genes and DNA. The sample data list some 300,000 distinct CDR3 sequences, and approximately 10% of these were observed just once. In total, the top ten clones hold around 3.4% of the sample. What this sample's treatment or condition label stands for: live attenuated yellow fever vaccine strain. Material: CD4+ T cells sorted from PBMCs, obtained 5 days after the yellow fever booster vaccination. The origin of the receptors is a man in his late teens or twenties who received the YFV17D yellow fever vaccine.

The chain joins TRBV7-6 to TRBJ2-1, with a tentative D call TRBD2 (6 bases). CDR1 is SGHVS, CDR2 FNYEAQ, per germline. This CDR3 is built from 16 residues. Trimming removed 7 bases from V and 0 bases from J, with 16 bases in between. This CDR3 reads CASTTSAGSSYNEQFF. CDR3 in DNA: TGTGCCAGCACCACGAGCGCGGGGAGCTCCTACAATGAGCAGTTCTTC.

This clonotype has ten or more counts. The chain carries TRBV6-2 or TRBV6-3 and TRBJ2-7, with 7 bases matching TRBD2. The CDR3 runs 12 residues. CDR1 and CDR2 from the germline V gene are MNHEY and SVGEGT. The trim removed 5 bases at V and 5 bases at J, leaving 3 bases unmatched. In nucleotides, the CDR3 is TGTGCCAGCAGTGAAGCGGGGAACGAGCAGTACGTC. As protein: CASSEAGNEQYV.

This clonotype was seen ten or more times. The chain is built from TRBV19 and TRBJ2-1; perhaps TRBD1 as D (6 bases). The ends were cut back, 3 bases at V and 0 bases at J, with 12 bases in the middle. Looked up from germline, CDR1 is LNHDA and CDR2 is SQIVND (reference sequence). CDR3 length: 16 residues. CDR3 protein: CASSIYTGRSYNEQFF. The CDR3 nucleotides are TGTGCCAGTAGTATTTATACAGGGCGCTCCTACAATGAGCAGTTCTTC.

This clonotype was observed many times. The chain joins TRBV18 to TRBJ1-4; tentative D call: TRBD1 (5 bases). This CDR3 comprises 14 residues. V was clipped by 6 bases and J by 3 bases, with 11 bases between them. CDR1 and CDR2 (germline): KGHSH, LQKENI. The CDR3 nucleotides are TGTGCCAGCTCTCTGCGACAGCCTAATGAAAAACTGTTTTTT. Translation: CASSLRQPNEKLFF. The full variable domain, in which reference TRBV18 and TRBJ1-4 provide the parts outside the CDR3, is NAGVMQNPRHLVRRRGQEARLRCSPMKGHSHVYWYRQLPEEGLKFMVYLQKENIIDESGMPKERFSAEFPKEGPSILRIQQVVRGDSAAYFCASSLRQPNEKLFFGSGTQLSVL.

The V gene is TRBV7-8, the J gene TRBJ2-1, with D hard to call. CDR1 and CDR2 from the germline V gene are SGHVS and FQNEAQ. Trimming pared 7 bases from V and 13 bases from J, leaving 23 bases between. The CDR3 runs to 14 residues. CDR3 loop: CASTGRAPVNGQFF. The DNA for the CDR3 is TGTGCCAGCACCGGCCGGGCCCCGGTCAATGGCCAGTTCTTC.

About this clonotype itself: Sequence at one end of the junction differs from germline and may be a read error. This chain connects TRBV19 to TRBJ1-5; D might be TRBD1 (5 bases). The CDR3 runs to 15 residues. From germline, CDR1 is LNHDA and CDR2 SQIVND (reference sequence). CDR3 bases: TGTGCCAGTAGTCCACCGGGACGGATAAATCAGCCCCGGCATTTT. Translated, it gives CASSPPGRINQPRHF.

This clonotype appeared many times. This chain connects TRBV5-1 to TRBJ2-4; D not certain. The V and J ends lost 3 bases and 3 bases respectively, with 16 bases between them. The CDR3 has 16 amino acids. The V gene's germline CDR1 is SGHRS and CDR2 YFSETQ. In DNA, the CDR3 is TGCGCCAGCAGCTCTGGCGAGAGTTCTGTCAAAAACATTCAGTACTTC. Amino acid sequence: CASSSGESSVKNIQYF.

The chain joins TRBV12-5 to TRBJ2-1; the D gene is possibly TRBD2 (6 bases). CDR3 length: 10 residues. Germline V CDR1 and CDR2: LGHNT, FRNRAP. The CDR3 bases are TGTGCCCCCGGGGGCAATGAGCAGTTCTTC. Translated, it gives CAPGGNEQFF.

J is TRBJ1-1 and V is TRBV6-1; the D is unclear. Germline CDR1 is MNHNS and CDR2 is SASEGT. The CDR3 consists of 14 residues. Between the trimmed V and J ends, which lost 5 bases and 1 base, there was a span of 11 bases. The DNA of the CDR3 is TGTGCCAGCAGTCCCCAACAGACGAACACTGAAGCTTTCTTT. Protein product: CASSPQQTNTEAFF.

The CDR3: CASSYVQETQYF. The CDR3 DNA is TGTGCCAGCAGTTACGTACAAGAGACCCAGTACTTC. The rearrangement joins TRBV6-6 to TRBJ2-5; D unresolved. The V gene lost 2 bases and the J gene lost 2 bases, with 3 bases spanning the gap. Germline values: CDR1 MNHNY, CDR2 SVGAGI (reference sequence). This CDR3 has 12 residues.

This clonotype came up a few times. J is TRBJ2-1 and V is TRBV12-3 or TRBV12-4, with D possibly being TRBD1 (6 bases). This CDR3 spans 15 amino acids. V was pared by 5 bases and J by 3 bases, with 14 bases between. CDR3 nucleotide sequence: TGTGCCAGCAGTCCATACGGCAGGGGCTACAATGAGCAGTTCTTC. Its protein product is CASSPYGRGYNEQFF.

This chain links TRBV21-1 with TRBJ2-3. TRBV21-1 is a known pseudogene. This CDR3 contains 17 residues. In DNA form, the CDR3 reads TGTGCCAGCAGCAAAATAGTGAGCACCCGATTCACAGATACGCAGTATTTT. It yields the protein CASSKIVSTRFTDTQYF.

The genes are TRBV7-9 and TRBJ2-1; TRBD2 agrees at 12 bases. The length of the CDR3 is 19 residues. Trimming cost V 5 bases and J 2 bases; bases outside gene matches: 13. Germline V gene data show CDR1 as SEHNR and CDR2 as FQNEAQ (reference sequence). The CDR3 region has the DNA TGTGCCAGCAGCCTTGGACTAGCGGGGTGGGAGGACCCCTACAATGAGCAGTTCTTC. Translation gives CASSLGLAGWEDPYNEQFF.

This clonotype came up a few times. V and J are TRBV5-1 and TRBJ2-5; 9 bases line up with TRBD2. CDR1 is SGHRS, CDR2 YFSETQ, per germline. J lost 5 bases, V lost 6 bases, and 20 bases had no gene match. The CDR3 contains 18 residues. CDR3 sequence reads: CASTPIGLAGPQGETQYF. CDR3 bases: TGCGCCAGCACCCCGATCGGGCTAGCGGGGCCCCAGGGGGAGACCCAGTACTTC.

This clonotype occurred a few times. The chain uses TRBV6-5 and TRBJ1-4; D gene uncertain. Trimming removed 2 bases at V and 10 bases at J, with 8 bases between. The CDR3 is 12 amino acids. Germline CDR1 MNHEY, CDR2 SVGAGI. CDR3 bases: TGTGCCAGCAGTTACCTTTTCGGAAAACTGTTTTTT. Translation gives CASSYLFGKLFF.

The chain joins TRBV7-9 to TRBJ1-5; D is undetermined. V lost 4 bases and J lost 2, with 9 bases in between. Germline-derived CDR1 and CDR2 are SEHNR and FQNEAQ (reference sequence). The length of the CDR3 is 14 residues. The chain's CDR3 is CASSSASGNQPQHF. The CDR3 DNA follows: TGTGCCAGCAGCTCCGCGTCGGGCAATCAGCCCCAGCATTTT.

The chain couples TRBV9 to TRBJ2-5; TRBD1 matches 8 bases. The V gene's germline CDR1 is SGDLS and CDR2 YYNGEE. The trim removed 2 bases at V and 2 bases at J, leaving 5 bases unmatched. The CDR3 is 15 residues long. The CDR3 here is CASSVRDRQQETQYF. In nucleotides, the CDR3 is TGTGCCAGCAGCGTCCGGGACAGGCAACAAGAGACCCAGTACTTC.

The chain combines TRBV5-1 with TRBJ2-3, with 9 bases that match TRBD1. V shed 2 bases, J shed 14 bases, and the junction held 6 bases outside the gene matches. CDR1 and CDR2 from the germline V gene are SGHRS and YFSETQ. The CDR3 contains 12 residues. The DNA for the CDR3 is TGCGCCAGCAGCTTCGCCGGGACAGGGCCGTATTTT. Translating it yields CASSFAGTGPYF.

The V gene is TRBV20-1, the J gene TRBJ2-1; no clear D. Trimming stripped 3 bases from V and 8 bases from J, with 8 bases between. The germline CDR1 and CDR2 sequences are DFQATT and SNEGSKA (reference sequence). The CDR3 is 11 amino acids. The CDR3 loop reads CSARVLDEQFF. The CDR3 DNA reads TGCAGTGCTAGGGTGTTGGATGAGCAGTTCTTC.

The chain links TRBV12-3 or TRBV12-4 to TRBJ2-7; D not resolved. The length of the CDR3 is 13 residues. V shed 8 bases and J shed 6 bases, with 17 bases lying between them. The CDR3 DNA sequence: TGTGCCAGCGGCGTCAGATACCCATCCGAGCAGTACTTC. It encodes CASGVRYPSEQYF.

This clonotype showed up many times. The rearrangement joins TRBV27 to TRBJ2-5; no clear D. The V gene lost 3 bases and the J gene lost 3 bases, with 17 bases spanning the gap. The CDR3 is 16 amino acids. From germline, CDR1 is MNHEY and CDR2 SMNVEV (reference sequence). The CDR3 loop is CASSFVGHLQKETQYF. The CDR3 nucleotides are TGTGCCAGCAGTTTCGTGGGTCACCTCCAAAAAGAGACCCAGTACTTC.

CDR3 bases: TGCAGTGCTAGGGTTCCTAGCAGCACCGGGGAGCTGTTTTTT. Its protein is CSARVPSSTGELFF. This sequence joins TRBV20-1 and TRBJ2-2; weak D call: TRBD2 (5 bases). The CDR3 covers 14 residues. V was trimmed by 3 bases and J by 4 bases, leaving 12 bases between them. Per the germline V gene, CDR1 is DFQATT and CDR2 is SNEGSKA (reference sequence).

The chain couples TRBV5-1 to TRBJ1-1, with no clear D. V was shortened by 2 bases and J by 1 base, with 9 bases between the two germline ends. CDR3 length: 14 residues. Germline V gives CDR1 SGHRS, CDR2 YFSETQ. In DNA form, the CDR3 reads TGCGCCAGCAGCTTAGGTTTGCGGAACACTGAAGCTTTCTTT. Protein sequence: CASSLGLRNTEAFF.

This clonotype occurred a few times. This chain uses TRBV12-3 or TRBV12-4 with TRBJ1-5; TRBD1 agrees at 8 bases. The CDR3 consists of 14 residues. Losses at the gene ends were 5 bases for V and 6 bases for J; bases not matched to a gene: 6. This CDR3 reads CASSPDRAAQPQHF. The CDR3, as DNA: TGTGCCAGCAGTCCGGACAGGGCGGCTCAGCCCCAGCATTTT.

The V gene is TRBV4-1, the J gene TRBJ1-2; 8 bases match TRBD1. The V and J ends lost 4 bases and 1 base, in that order; junction bases with no gene match: 8. The CDR3 length is 16 residues. Germline loops: CDR1 MGHRA, CDR2 YSYEKL. For the CDR3, the DNA is TGCGCCAGCAGCCGACCAGGACAGGGCGTTAACTATGGCTACACCTTC. Protein product: CASSRPGQGVNYGYTF.